The 6 T cell receptor beta chains reported below all come from one sample, sequenced in a study of T cell responses to AZD1222 COVID-19 vaccine. Repertoires were generated with immunoSEQ multiplex PCR, while TCRdb's copy carries only in-frame clones and drops some. The data show about 120,000 clones, roughly nine tenths seen once. The sample here was peripheral blood, taken 28 days after the second AZD1222 dose. These TCRs come from an adult who received the AZD1222 COVID-19 vaccine.

This clone occurred once. The chain recombines TRBV15 with TRBJ2-1; D call uncertain. This CDR3 contains 15 residues. Trimming cost V 0 bases and J 6 bases, with 12 bases left between them. Germline V CDR1 and CDR2: LNHNV, YYDKDF (reference sequence). CDR3 DNA: TGTGCCACCAGCAGAGATAGATCTCGACCCAATGAGCAGTTCTTC. Translated, it gives CATSRDRSRPNEQFF. The complete variable domain, with remaining parts taken from reference TRBV15 and TRBJ2-1, reads DAMVIQNPRYQVTQFGKPVTLSCSQTLNHNVMYWYQQKSSQAPKLLFHYYDKDFNNEADTPDNFQSRRPNTSFCFLDIRSPGLGDTAMYLCATSRDRSRPNEQFFGPGTRLTVL.

The chain combines TRBV5-1 with TRBJ2-5; 11 positions match TRBD2. Germline V lookup: CDR1 SGHRS, CDR2 YFSETQ. This CDR3 is built from 17 residues. After removal of 1 base from V and 5 bases from J, the junction contained 10 bases not matched to a gene. In DNA form, the CDR3 reads TGCGCCAGCAGCTTGAATAGCGGGGGGGCCCTAGGTGAGACCCAGTACTTC. Residues: CASSLNSGGALGETQYF.

As concerns this clone: Mismatch with germline at one junction end may stem from a read error. This sequence joins TRBV7-2 and TRBJ1-5; 8 nucleotides agree with TRBD1. This CDR3 contains 15 residues. Per germline, CDR1 SGHTA and CDR2 FQGNSA. For the CDR3, the DNA is TGTGCCAGCAGCTTAGACAGGGGGAGCAATCAGCCCCATCATTTT. This encodes CASSLDRGSNQPHHF.

The chain is built from TRBV28 and TRBJ2-7; D is unclear. Germline CDR1 reads MDHEN; CDR2 reads SYDVKM. Trimming took 6 bases from V and 2 from J, leaving 8 bases between them. The CDR3 is 12 amino acids. CDR3 in DNA: TGTGCCAGCAGGGGTACCCCCTACGAGCAGTACTTC. This sequence encodes CASRGTPYEQYF. Combining the CDR3 with reference TRBV28 and TRBJ2-7 gives the whole variable domain DVKVTQSSRYLVKRTGEKVFLECVQDMDHENMFWYRQDPGLGLRLIYFSYDVKMKEKGDIPEGYSVSREKKERFSLILESASTNQTSMYLCASRGTPYEQYFGPGTRLTVT.

The chain has TRBV13 and TRBJ1-2; D is uncertain. The CDR3 consists of 11 residues. Per germline, CDR1 PRHDT and CDR2 FYEKMQ (reference sequence). V was cut by 0 bases and J by 5 bases, with 1 base left in between. The CDR3 loop is CASSLGYGYTF. The CDR3 DNA reads TGTGCCAGCAGCTTAGGGTATGGCTACACCTTC.

The rearrangement joins TRBV28 to TRBJ1-3; D is uncertain. From germline, CDR1 is MDHEN and CDR2 SYDVKM. Trimming pared 3 bases from V and 0 bases from J, leaving 0 bases between. CDR3 length: 12 residues. CDR3 region: CASSFSGNTIYF. CDR3 sequence (DNA): TGTGCCAGCAGTTTCTCTGGAAACACCATATATTTT. The full variable domain, its missing parts supplied by reference TRBV28 and TRBJ1-3, is DVKVTQSSRYLVKRTGEKVFLECVQDMDHENMFWYRQDPGLGLRLIYFSYDVKMKEKGDIPEGYSVSREKKERFSLILESASTNQTSMYLCASSFSGNTIYFGEGSWLTVV.